The clone carrying this T cell receptor (beta chain) was seen only once. The source of the sample is a study of T cell changes during pregnancy in multiple sclerosis. TCRdb's table, derived via immunoSEQ multiplex PCR, lists solely in-frame clones and lacks some. The data contain 37,000 or so clones, roughly 91% of them singletons. J was trimmed by 2 bases and V by 3 bases; bases with no gene match: 4. Germline V lookup: CDR1 SEHNR, CDR2 FQNEAQ (reference sequence). The CDR3 totals 15 residues. The sequencing used CD4+ T cells from peripheral blood mononuclear cells, collected in the second trimester of pregnancy. The clonotype comes from a female donor in good health, enrolled as a control in a pregnancy study. The rearrangement links TRBV7-9 to TRBJ2-3; 8 nucleotides agree with TRBD2. The CDR3 nucleotides read TGTGCCAGCAGCTTCGGGGGGGACAACACAGATACGCAGTATTTT. Protein: CASSFGGDNTDTQYF.